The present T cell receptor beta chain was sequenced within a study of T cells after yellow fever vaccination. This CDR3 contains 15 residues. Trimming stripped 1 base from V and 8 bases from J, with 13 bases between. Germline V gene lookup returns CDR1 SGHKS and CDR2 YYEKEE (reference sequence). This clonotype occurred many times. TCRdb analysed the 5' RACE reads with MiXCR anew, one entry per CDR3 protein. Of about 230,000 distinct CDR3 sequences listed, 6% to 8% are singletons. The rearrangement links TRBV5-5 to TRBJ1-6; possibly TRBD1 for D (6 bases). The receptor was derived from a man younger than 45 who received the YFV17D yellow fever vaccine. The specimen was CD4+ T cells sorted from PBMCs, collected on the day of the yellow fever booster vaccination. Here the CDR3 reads CASSLKGDRDSPLHF. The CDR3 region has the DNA TGTGCCAGCAGCTTGAAGGGGGATAGGGATTCACCCCTCCACTTT.